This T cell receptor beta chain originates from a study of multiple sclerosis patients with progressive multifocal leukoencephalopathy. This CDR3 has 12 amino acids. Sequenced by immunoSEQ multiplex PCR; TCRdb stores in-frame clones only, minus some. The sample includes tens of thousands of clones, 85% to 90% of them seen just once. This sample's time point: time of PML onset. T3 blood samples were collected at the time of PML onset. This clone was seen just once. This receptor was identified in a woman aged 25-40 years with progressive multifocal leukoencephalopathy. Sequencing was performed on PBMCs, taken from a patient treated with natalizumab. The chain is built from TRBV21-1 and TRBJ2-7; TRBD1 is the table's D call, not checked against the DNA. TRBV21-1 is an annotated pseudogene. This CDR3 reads CASSSGQGGRYF. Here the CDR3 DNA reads TGTGCCAGCAGCTCCGGACAGGGTGGGCGGTACTTC.